A single sample is the source of the 8 T cell receptor beta chains below, sequenced in a study of T cells in Graves' hyperthyroidism and ophthalmopathy. Using RNA transcripts as the source, TCR beta CDR3 regions were amplified. In the first-round RT-PCR of the TCR CDR3, the HTBI primer set was used. TCRdb recomputed calls from the multiplex PCR reads with MiXCR, one row per CDR3 protein. The sample includes a few hundred thousand distinct CDR3 sequences, about 15% of them seen just once. The material sequenced was blood. Every receptor here comes from a woman aged 25-40 years with Graves' ophthalmopathy.

In this sample, this clonotype turned up many times. V is TRBV30 and J is TRBJ1-2, with 8 bases aligning to TRBD1. Per germline, CDR1 GTSNPN and CDR2 SVGIG (reference sequence). V dropped 0 bases and J dropped 8; count of bases not matched to a gene: 5. CDR3 length: 13 residues. For the CDR3, the DNA is TGTGCCTGGAGTGTAGTGTCAGGGGGCGGCTACACCTTC. This sequence encodes CAWSVVSGGGYTF.

This clonotype occurred many times. V is TRBV9 and J is TRBJ2-2; 7 bases fit TRBD1. The CDR3 loop spans 17 amino acids. Germline CDR1 is SGDLS and CDR2 is YYNGEE. V was pared by 4 bases and J by 6 bases, with 15 bases of the junction left unmatched. CDR3 sequence (DNA): TGTGCCAGCAGCTCGCCCAGAACAGGGGTGGGCCCCGGGGAGCTGTTTTTT. As protein: CASSSPRTGVGPGELFF.

There are a few counts of this clonotype. This rearrangement joins TRBV7-2 to TRBJ2-7; 15 bases align to TRBD2. The germline CDR1 and CDR2 sequences are SGHTA and FQGNSA. V shed 6 bases, J shed 5 bases, and the junction held 5 bases outside the gene matches. The CDR3 contains 15 residues. The CDR3 is CASRWTSGGADEQYF. CDR3 sequence (DNA): TGTGCCAGCAGATGGACTAGCGGGGGGGCGGACGAGCAGTACTTC.

This clonotype was counted at least ten times. This chain uses TRBV27 with TRBJ2-5; 7 bases agree with TRBD1. V dropped 5 bases and J dropped 3; count of bases not matched to a gene: 9. CDR1 is MNHEY and CDR2 is SMNVEV in the germline V gene (reference sequence). This CDR3 is 15 amino acids long. CDR3 sequence reads: CASSADRVPKETQYF. As DNA, the CDR3 is TGTGCCAGCAGTGCCGACAGGGTTCCAAAAGAGACCCAGTACTTC.

Concerning this clonotype: This clone may be a read error of a much larger clone one base away. The CDR3 sequence is CASSQGDSYEQDF. DNA for the CDR3: TGTGCCAGCAGCCAAGGGGACTCCTACGAGCAGGACTTC. V is TRBV3-1 and J is TRBJ2-7; TRBD2 might be the D (6 bases). The CDR3 has 13 amino acids. CDR1 and CDR2 (germline): LGHDT, YNNKEL (reference sequence).

With respect to this clonotype: At one end, the junction sequence differs from germline, possibly due to a read error. CDR3 protein: CAGSREGGLTEAFF. Written as DNA, the CDR3 is TGTGCCGGCAGCCGAGAGGGGGGGCTGACTGAAGCTTTCTTT. The chain has TRBV6-2 or TRBV6-3 and TRBJ1-1; tentatively, D is TRBD1 (6 bases). This CDR3 comprises 14 residues. Per the germline V gene, CDR1 is MNHEY and CDR2 is SVGEGT.

This clonotype was counted ten times or more. The genes are TRBV11-2 and TRBJ1-4; D is possibly TRBD1 (5 bases). The V gene's germline CDR1 is SGHAT and CDR2 FQNNGV. The CDR3 runs 15 residues. The V gene lost 5 bases and the J gene lost 9 bases, with 19 bases spanning the gap. CDR3 in amino acids: CASSLSLGRQQKLFF. As DNA, the CDR3 is TGTGCCAGCAGCCTCTCACTCGGGAGACAGCAAAAACTGTTTTTT.

V is TRBV7-9 and J is TRBJ1-6, with D maybe TRBD1 (5 bases). The CDR3 totals 17 residues. V was cut by 8 bases and J by 0 bases, with 17 bases left in between. Germline CDR1 SEHNR, CDR2 FQNEAQ (reference sequence). The CDR3 spells CASGSGTPGSYNSPLHF. In DNA, the CDR3 is TGTGCCAGCGGCTCCGGGACCCCCGGCTCCTATAATTCACCCCTCCACTTT.